The clone carrying this T cell receptor beta chain has only a few counts. Residents of over 20 US areas, aged about 18 to 95 years, made up the participants. Participant-given clinical history determined each cohort assignment. The data are from a study of blood T cell repertoires in COVID-19. Study background: Both acute and convalescent COVID-19 samples were obtained from the United States, Italy and Spain.

Measured with immunoSEQ multiplex PCR; TCRdb has only the in-frame clones, and not every one. In the table there are about 160,000 clones, over 75% of which are singletons. The junction had 5 bases not matched to a gene; V was cut back by 0 bases and J by 7 bases. Germline values: CDR1 LGHNA, CDR2 YNFKEQ. CDR3 length equals 16 residues. The clonotype originates from a woman between 40 and 55 years old with acute COVID-19. The genes are TRBV4-2 and TRBJ2-1; TRBD2 matches 11 bases. Sequencing was performed on PBMCs or T cells enriched from blood (not recorded which). CDR3 DNA: TGTGCCAGCAGCCAAGATATACTAGCGGGAGCAAATGAGCAGTTCTTC. Translating gives CASSQDILAGANEQFF.